This T cell receptor (beta chain) was sequenced for a study of T cell responses to AZD1222 COVID-19 vaccine. Study-wide points: Sampling captured repertoires only after the peak T cell response.

This clone was seen more than once but under ten times. Its antigen is unknown. Method: immunoSEQ multiplex PCR; TCRdb's copy keeps in-frame clones and lacks some. The repertoire holds about 93,000 clones, with around nine tenths as singletons. The germline V gene has CDR1 SGHVS and CDR2 FQNEAQ. This CDR3 contains 14 residues. Losses at the gene ends were 5 bases for V and 3 bases for J; bases not matched to a gene: 4. The TCR was taken from an adult in good health. The chain combines TRBV7-8 with TRBJ1-1, with TRBD1 matching 9 bases. The specimen was peripheral blood, collected on day 0 of MenACWY control vaccination. The CDR3 DNA reads TGTGCCAGCAGCCCGGACAGGGGATACACTGAAGCTTTCTTT. Its translation is CASSPDRGYTEAFF. Complete variable domain (other parts from reference TRBV7-8 and TRBJ1-1): GAGVSQSPRYKVAKRGQDVALRCDPISGHVSLFWYQQALGQGPEFLTYFQNEAQLDKSGLPSDRFFAERPEGSVSTLKIQRTQQEDSAVYLCASSPDRGYTEAFFGQGTRLTVV.